A selection of T cell receptor beta chains follows, all from one sample in a study of identifying expanded T cells in peripheral blood. Profiling relied on immunoSEQ multiplex PCR, and the TCRdb table lists in-frame clones only, not all of them. The data show fewer than 110,000 clones, roughly 87% seen once. The sample comprised blood. All receptors derive from a person between 18 and 75 years old in good health. CDR3s include the opening cysteine and the closing phenylalanine or tryptophan. D genes are given only for firm matches. For some rows the clone size is stated as once, few or many, or as a class when expanded; others skip it.

j_gene	v_gene	d_gene	abundance	CDR3aa	CDR3nt
TRBJ2-2	TRBV13	NA	NA	CASSSRKGGLRRTGELFF	TGTGCCAGCAGCTCCAGAAAGGGGGGGTTAAGACGTACCGGGGAGCTGTTTTTT
TRBJ2-1	TRBV2	NA	NA	CASSELARDEQFF	TGTGCCAGCAGTGAACTTGCCAGGGATGAGCAGTTCTTC
TRBJ2-3	TRBV27	NA	once	CATRIFADTQYF	TGTGCCACCCGAATCTTTGCAGATACGCAGTATTTT
TRBJ2-3	TRBV19	NA	NA	CASSGGPGGVTDTQYF	TGTGCCAGTAGCGGGGGACCCGGAGGAGTCACAGATACGCAGTATTTT
TRBJ1-2	TRBV15	NA	NA	CATSRGREYGYTF	TGTGCCACCAGCAGAGGGCGAGAGTATGGCTACACCTTC
TRBJ1-4	TRBV5-6	NA	NA	CASSLYREKLFF	TGTGCCAGCAGCTTGTACCGGGAAAAACTGTTTTTT
TRBJ1-6	TRBV5-5	TRBD1	NA	CASRDRDRVTYNSPLHF	TGTGCCAGCAGAGACCGGGACAGAGTGACCTATAATTCACCCCTCCACTTT
TRBJ2-7	TRBV27	NA	few	CASSLGLGGPYEQYF	TGTGCCAGCAGTTTAGGGCTAGGGGGACCCTACGAGCAGTACTTC
TRBJ1-2	TRBV9	NA	once	CASSHRGPATYGYTF	TGTGCCAGCAGCCACCGCGGTCCCGCTACCTATGGCTACACCTTC
TRBJ2-7	TRBV4-3	NA	once	CASSQGQGPSYEQYF	TGCGCCAGCAGCCAAGGGCAGGGCCCCTCCTACGAGCAGTACTTC
TRBJ2-5	TRBV5-4	NA	NA	CASSGQPAGQETQYF	TGTGCCAGCAGCGGACAGCCGGCCGGCCAAGAGACCCAGTACTTC
TRBJ2-3	TRBV27	NA	NA	CASSLGSAQYF	TGTGCCAGCAGTTTGGGGTCGGCGCAGTATTTT
TRBJ2-1	TRBV6-5	TRBD1	NA	CASSAGTGGYNEQFF	TGTGCCAGCAGTGCCGGGACAGGGGGCTACAATGAGCAGTTCTTC
TRBJ1-2	TRBV6-5	NA	NA	CASSYFRNYGYTF	TGTGCCAGCAGTTACTTCCGTAACTATGGCTACACCTTC
TRBJ2-7	TRBV6-1	NA	NA	CATNGQALYF	TGTGCCACCAACGGACAAGCTTTGTACTTC
TRBJ1-6	TRBV15	NA	NA	CATSRDPGTARNSPLHF	TGTGCCACCAGCAGAGACCCGGGGACCGCTCGTAATTCACCCCTCCACTTT
TRBJ2-1	TRBV25-1	TRBD1	NA	CASRGQGGNEQFF	TGTGCCAGCAGGGGACAGGGGGGGAATGAGCAGTTCTTC
TRBJ1-5	TRBV28	TRBD1	NA	CASSGTGGAGYSNQPQHF	TGTGCCAGCAGTGGGACAGGGGGCGCGGGGTATAGCAATCAGCCCCAGCATTTT
TRBJ2-4	TRBV6-5	NA	NA	CASSPGHPGNIQYF	TGTGCCAGCAGTCCTGGACATCCGGGAAACATTCAGTACTTC
TRBJ2-3	TRBV19	TRBD2	NA	CASSIIAGGPPSTDTQYF	TGTGCCAGTAGTATCATAGCGGGGGGCCCCCCTAGCACAGATACGCAGTATTTT
TRBJ1-5	TRBV18	NA	once	CASSPGPESKGTSNQPQHF	TGTGCCAGCTCACCAGGACCTGAGAGTAAGGGGACCAGCAATCAGCCCCAGCATTTT
TRBJ2-5	TRBV5-4	TRBD2	NA	CASSLAGGRETQYF	TGTGCCAGCAGCTTAGCGGGGGGGAGGGAGACCCAGTACTTC
TRBJ1-1	TRBV9	NA	NA	CASSISPQDPRAEAFF	TGTGCCAGCAGCATTAGCCCACAGGACCCCAGGGCTGAAGCTTTCTTT
TRBJ2-5	TRBV6-4	NA	NA	CASIMPGATGTKETQYF	TGTGCCAGCATCATGCCTGGGGCGACAGGGACTAAAGAGACCCAGTACTTC
TRBJ1-5	TRBV6-1	NA	once	CASREQRDRLYSNQPQHF	TGTGCCAGCAGGGAACAACGAGATAGACTATATAGCAATCAGCCCCAGCATTTT
TRBJ1-3	TRBV30	NA	NA	CASQGVASSGNTIYF	TGTGCCTCCCAAGGCGTCGCCTCCTCTGGAAACACCATATATTTT
TRBJ2-1	TRBV6-5	NA	NA	CASSYRDVVNEQFF	TGTGCCAGCAGCTACCGGGATGTAGTCAATGAGCAGTTCTTC
TRBJ1-2	TRBV12-1	NA	NA	CASSPTMYGSRYGYTF	TGTGCCAGCAGCCCCACCATGTACGGATCCCGCTATGGCTACACCTTC
TRBJ2-7	TRBV12-5	NA	NA	CASGDYEQYF	TGTGCTAGTGGAGACTACGAGCAGTACTTC
TRBJ2-3	TRBV7-2	NA	NA	CASSLAPKATGTDTQYF	TGTGCCAGCAGCTTAGCGCCTAAAGCAACGGGCACAGATACGCAGTATTTT
TRBJ2-5	TRBV7-2	TRBD2	NA	CASSPGAGGPETQYF	TGTGCCAGCAGCCCGGGAGCGGGGGGGCCGGAGACCCAGTACTTC
TRBJ1-3	TRBV7-8	NA	NA	CASSSPRGAGNTIYF	TGTGCCAGCAGCTCCCCCCGGGGGGCTGGAAACACCATATATTTT
TRBJ1-2	TRBV28	NA	NA	CASSLFGGRDYGYTF	TGTGCCAGCAGTTTATTCGGGGGGCGGGATTATGGCTACACCTTC
TRBJ1-5	TRBV27	NA	NA	CASSRPDQPQHF	TGTGCCAGCAGCCGCCCAGACCAGCCCCAGCATTTT
TRBJ2-5	TRBV29-1	NA	once	CSVESEGGRETQYF	TGCAGCGTAGAGAGCGAGGGGGGAAGAGAGACCCAGTACTTC
TRBJ1-2	TRBV4-1	TRBD1	NA	CASRRPGQGNYGYTF	TGCGCCAGCAGGAGACCGGGACAGGGGAACTATGGCTACACCTTC
TRBJ1-2	TRBV6-1	NA	NA	CASSEGQGGYGYTF	TGTGCCAGCAGTGAAGGTCAGGGTGGATATGGCTACACCTTC
TRBJ2-7	TRBV23-1	TRBD1	once	CASSRPGQPIYEQYF	TGCGCCAGCAGTAGACCGGGACAGCCCATCTACGAGCAGTACTTC
TRBJ1-5	TRBV27	NA	NA	CASSLGSGNQPQHF	TGTGCCAGCAGTTTGGGGTCGGGGAATCAGCCCCAGCATTTT
TRBJ2-7	TRBV20-1	NA	NA	CSAKSYEQYF	TGCAGTGCCAAATCCTACGAGCAGTACTTC
TRBJ1-2	TRBV4-3	NA	NA	CASSQDGPPGNYGYTF	TGCGCCAGCAGCCAAGATGGGCCCCCAGGGAACTATGGCTACACCTTC
TRBJ2-5	TRBV4-1	TRBD2	NA	CASSQGDPWGYAGGETQYF	TGCGCCAGCAGCCAAGGGGACCCGTGGGGATACGCGGGGGGAGAGACCCAGTACTTC
TRBJ1-2	TRBV30	NA	NA	CAWGGDGSTNYGYTF	TGTGCCTGGGGGGGAGATGGGTCGACAAACTATGGCTACACCTTC
TRBJ2-1	TRBV6-5	NA	NA	CASSALRSYNEQFF	TGTGCCAGCTCCGCCTTGAGATCATACAATGAGCAGTTCTTC
TRBJ1-2	TRBV28	NA	NA	CASSSPGEYGYTF	TGTGCCAGCAGTTCTCCAGGGGAATATGGCTACACCTTC
TRBJ2-3	TRBV2	NA	NA	CASSGDKLVADTQYF	TGTGCCAGCAGCGGGGACAAGTTAGTGGCAGATACGCAGTATTTT
TRBJ1-3	TRBV9	TRBD1	NA	CASSVERGPGNTIYF	TGTGCCAGCAGCGTAGAAAGGGGGCCTGGAAACACCATATATTTT
TRBJ1-2	TRBV5-1	NA	NA	CASSFGQNSNYGYTF	TGCGCCAGCAGCTTCGGACAGAACAGTAACTATGGCTACACCTTC
TRBJ2-5	TRBV27	TRBD1	NA	CASSLSRDRGREQETQYF	TGTGCCAGCAGTTTATCGCGGGACAGGGGGCGGGAGCAAGAGACCCAGTACTTC
TRBJ2-7	TRBV6-5	TRBD2	NA	CASRLAGGAYEQYF	TGTGCCAGCAGGCTAGCGGGGGGTGCCTACGAGCAGTACTTC
TRBJ1-5	TRBV30	TRBD1	few	CAWSEDRALQHF	TGTGCCTGGAGTGAAGACAGGGCCCTCCAGCATTTT
TRBJ2-3	TRBV7-9	NA	NA	CASSPSWTDTQYF	TGTGCCAGCAGCCCTTCCTGGACAGATACGCAGTATTTT
TRBJ1-1	TRBV5-4	TRBD1	NA	CASSGGQGGPEAFF	TGTGCCAGCAGCGGGGGACAGGGAGGCCCTGAAGCTTTCTTT
TRBJ2-7	TRBV15	TRBD1	NA	CATSRQGARYEQYF	TGTGCCACCAGCAGACAGGGGGCTCGGTACGAGCAGTACTTC
TRBJ2-3	TRBV5-8	TRBD1	NA	CASSLEGAGGTDTQYF	TGTGCCAGCAGCTTGGAGGGGGCCGGAGGCACAGATACGCAGTATTTT
TRBJ2-7	TRBV20-1	TRBD1	NA	CSAQQGNEQYF	TGCAGTGCCCAACAGGGGAACGAGCAGTACTTC
TRBJ1-3	TRBV7-9	NA	NA	CASSPSDAWDTIYF	TGTGCCAGCAGCCCGTCGGACGCTTGGGACACCATATATTTT
TRBJ1-2	TRBV27	NA	few	CASSEVPLNYGYTF	TGTGCCAGCAGCGAAGTACCACTTAACTATGGCTACACCTTC